This TCR beta chain was captured by sequencing in a study of blood T cell repertoires in COVID-19. Study-level information: The samples span acute and convalescent COVID-19 from the United States, Italy and Spain.

After removal of 4 bases from V and 9 bases from J, the junction contained 7 bases not matched to a gene. The CDR3 runs to 16 residues. The germline gives CDR1 SGHAT, CDR2 FQNNGV. How the authors handled the data: Quantification of nucleated cells was approximated via reference gene primer amplification. Only in-frame clones appear in the TCRdb table, and some are missing; sequencing was by immunoSEQ multiplex PCR. The D gene and trimming were derived from the DNA, and the V and J assignments and clone size from that table. The data show roughly 190,000 clones, roughly 87% seen once. Cohort placement rested on clinical history that participants reported themselves.

The specimen was PBMCs or T cells enriched from blood (not recorded which). The receptor comes from a woman aged 25 to 39 who had recovered from COVID-19. This chain joins TRBV11-2 and TRBJ1-6; TRBD1 aligns across 12 bases. This CDR3 is CASSSPGQGAGSPLHF. In DNA form, the CDR3 reads TGTGCCAGCAGCTCCCCGGGACAGGGGGCTGGTTCACCCCTCCACTTT.